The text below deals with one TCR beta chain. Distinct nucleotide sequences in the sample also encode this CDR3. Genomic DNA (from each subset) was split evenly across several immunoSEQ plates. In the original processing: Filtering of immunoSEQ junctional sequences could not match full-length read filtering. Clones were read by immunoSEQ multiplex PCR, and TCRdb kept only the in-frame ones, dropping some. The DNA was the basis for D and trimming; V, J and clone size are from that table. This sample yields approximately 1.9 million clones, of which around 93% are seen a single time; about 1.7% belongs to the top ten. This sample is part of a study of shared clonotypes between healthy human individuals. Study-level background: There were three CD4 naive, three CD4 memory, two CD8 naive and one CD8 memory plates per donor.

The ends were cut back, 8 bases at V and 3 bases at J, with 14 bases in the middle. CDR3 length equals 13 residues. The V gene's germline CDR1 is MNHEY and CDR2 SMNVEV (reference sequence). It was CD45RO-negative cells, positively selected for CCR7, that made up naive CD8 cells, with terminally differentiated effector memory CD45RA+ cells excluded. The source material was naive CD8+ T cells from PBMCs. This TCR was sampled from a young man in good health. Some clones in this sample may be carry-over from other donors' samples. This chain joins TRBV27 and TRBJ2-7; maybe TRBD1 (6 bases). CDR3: CASAPGQSYEQYF. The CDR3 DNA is TGTGCCAGCGCCCCGGGACAAAGCTACGAGCAGTACTTC.